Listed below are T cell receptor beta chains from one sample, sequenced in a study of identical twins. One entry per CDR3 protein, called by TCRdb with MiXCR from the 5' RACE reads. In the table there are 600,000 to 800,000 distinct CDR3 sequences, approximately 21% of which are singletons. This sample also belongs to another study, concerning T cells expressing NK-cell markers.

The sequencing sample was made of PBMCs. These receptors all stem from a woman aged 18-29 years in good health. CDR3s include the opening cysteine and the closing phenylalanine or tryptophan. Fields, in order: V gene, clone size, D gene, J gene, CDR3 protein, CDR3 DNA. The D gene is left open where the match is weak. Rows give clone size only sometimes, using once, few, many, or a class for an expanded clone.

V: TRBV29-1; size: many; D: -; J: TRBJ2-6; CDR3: CSGVSGANVLTF; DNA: TGCAGCGGGGTCTCTGGGGCCAACGTCCTGACTTTC
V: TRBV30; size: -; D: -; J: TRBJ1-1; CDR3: CAWALGWGTEAFF; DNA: TGTGCCTGGGCCCTTGGATGGGGCACTGAAGCTTTCTTT
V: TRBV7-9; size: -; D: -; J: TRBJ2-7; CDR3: CASSLVPTYEQYF; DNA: TGTGCCAGCAGCTTAGTCCCCACCTACGAGCAGTACTTC
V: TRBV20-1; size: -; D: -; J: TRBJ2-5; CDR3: CSARVGTQYF; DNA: TGCAGTGCTAGGGTCGGGACCCAGTACTTC
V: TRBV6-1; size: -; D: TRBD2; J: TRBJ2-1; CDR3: CATSPALAGDGVEFF; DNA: TGTGCCACCTCTCCGGCCCTAGCGGGGGACGGAGTTGAGTTCTTC
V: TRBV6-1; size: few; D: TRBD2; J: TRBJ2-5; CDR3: CASRRRLAGEGLQETQYF; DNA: TGTGCCAGCAGACGAAGACTAGCGGGAGAGGGGTTACAAGAGACCCAGTACTTC
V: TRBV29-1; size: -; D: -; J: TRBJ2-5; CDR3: CSVEGWGGETQYF; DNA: TGCAGCGTTGAGGGGTGGGGTGGGGAGACCCAGTACTTC
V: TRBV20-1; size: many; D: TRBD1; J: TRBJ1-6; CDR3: CSARDAGQGGENSPLHF; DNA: TGCAGTGCTAGAGATGCGGGACAGGGGGGAGAGAATTCACCCCTCCACTTT
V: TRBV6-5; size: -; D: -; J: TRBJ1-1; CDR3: CASSSTGLGDTEAFF; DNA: TGTGCCAGCAGTTCAACAGGTCTTGGGGACACTGAAGCTTTCTTT
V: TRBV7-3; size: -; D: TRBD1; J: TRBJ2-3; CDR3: CASSHRAGGSSDTQYF; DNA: TGTGCCAGCAGCCACCGGGCAGGGGGTTCGTCAGATACGCAGTATTTT
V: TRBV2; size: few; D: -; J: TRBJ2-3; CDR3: CASGGTLQYF; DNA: TGTGCCAGTGGGGGCACCCTGCAGTATTTT
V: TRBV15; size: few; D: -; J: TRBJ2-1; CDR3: CATSSRVLRSNEQFF; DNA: TGTGCCACCAGCAGCCGGGTCCTCAGGTCCAATGAGCAGTTCTTC
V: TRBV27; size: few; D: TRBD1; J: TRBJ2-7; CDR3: CASSPYLDRVNDQYF; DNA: TGTGCCAGCAGTCCCTACCTGGACAGGGTGAATGATCAGTACTTC
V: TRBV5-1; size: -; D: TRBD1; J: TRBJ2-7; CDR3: CASSLNRGPVTYEQYF; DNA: TGCGCCAGCAGCCTGAACAGGGGGCCGGTAACCTACGAGCAGTACTTC
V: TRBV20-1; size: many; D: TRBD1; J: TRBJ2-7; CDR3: CSASRGQAYEQYF; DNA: TGCAGTGCTAGTAGGGGACAGGCCTACGAGCAGTACTTC
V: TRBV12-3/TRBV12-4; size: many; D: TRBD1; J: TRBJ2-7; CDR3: CASSLAHRTGDRSYEQYF; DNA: TGTGCCAGCAGTTTAGCGCATAGGACAGGGGACAGGTCCTACGAGCAGTACTTC
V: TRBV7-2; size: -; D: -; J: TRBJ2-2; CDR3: CASSFTRLAGELFF; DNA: TGTGCCAGCAGCTTTACAAGGCTGGCCGGGGAGCTGTTTTTT
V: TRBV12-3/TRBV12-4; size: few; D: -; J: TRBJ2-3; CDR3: CASSRGLLDTQYF; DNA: TGTGCCAGCAGCCGCGGACTTTTGGATACGCAGTATTTT
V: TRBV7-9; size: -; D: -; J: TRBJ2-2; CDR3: CASSRGHPNTGELFF; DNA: TGTGCCAGCAGCCGCGGACACCCCAACACCGGGGAGCTGTTTTTT
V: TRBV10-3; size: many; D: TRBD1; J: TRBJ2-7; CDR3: CAISAPGGYEQYF; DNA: TGTGCCATCAGTGCCCCAGGGGGCTACGAGCAGTACTTC
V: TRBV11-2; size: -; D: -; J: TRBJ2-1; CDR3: CASRVIGRYNEQFF; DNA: TGTGCCAGCAGGGTAATTGGCCGCTACAATGAGCAGTTCTTC
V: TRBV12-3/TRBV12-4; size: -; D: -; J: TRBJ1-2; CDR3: CASSYRRINYGYTF; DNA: TGTGCCAGCAGTTACAGGAGAATAAACTATGGCTACACCTTC
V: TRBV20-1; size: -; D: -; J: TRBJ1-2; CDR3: CSADPNYGYTF; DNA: TGCAGTGCTGATCCTAACTATGGCTACACCTTC
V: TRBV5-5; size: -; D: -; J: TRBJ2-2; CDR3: CASSFDTLGELFF; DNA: TGTGCCAGCAGCTTCGACACCCTCGGGGAGCTGTTTTTT
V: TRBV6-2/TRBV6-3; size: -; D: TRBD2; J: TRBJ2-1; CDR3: CASSYSLRGYVEQFF; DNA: TGTGCCAGCAGTTACTCTCTGCGGGGGTACGTTGAGCAGTTCTTC
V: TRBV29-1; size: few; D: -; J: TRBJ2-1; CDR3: CSVTSNLFNEQFF; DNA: TGCAGCGTGACATCGAACCTTTTCAATGAGCAGTTCTTC
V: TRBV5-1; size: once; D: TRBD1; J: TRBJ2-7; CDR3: CASSRGTGAFYEQYF; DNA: TGCGCCAGCAGCCGCGGGACAGGCGCCTTCTACGAGCAGTACTTC
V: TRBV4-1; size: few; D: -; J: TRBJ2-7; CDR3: CASSQASGHQYEQYF; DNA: TGCGCCAGCAGCCAAGCTTCAGGACATCAGTACGAGCAGTACTTC
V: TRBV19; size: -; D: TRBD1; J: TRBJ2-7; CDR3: CASSIFLGQGYEQYF; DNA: TGTGCCAGTAGTATTTTTCTAGGACAGGGATACGAGCAGTACTTC
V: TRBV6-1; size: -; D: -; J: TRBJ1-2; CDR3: CASSPGRQVFTNYGYTF; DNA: TGTGCCAGCAGTCCAGGCAGACAAGTTTTTACTAACTATGGCTACACCTTC
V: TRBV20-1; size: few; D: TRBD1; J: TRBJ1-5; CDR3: CSARGTGDQPQHF; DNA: TGCAGTGCTCGAGGGACAGGGGATCAGCCCCAGCATTTT
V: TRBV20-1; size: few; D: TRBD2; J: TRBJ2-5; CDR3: CSARARKAGGSGTQYF; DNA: TGCAGTGCTAGAGCTCGGAAGGCGGGGGGGTCCGGGACCCAGTACTTC
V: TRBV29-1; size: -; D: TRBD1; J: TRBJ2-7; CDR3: CSVSKRQGAYEQYF; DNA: TGCAGCGTTTCCAAACGACAGGGGGCCTACGAGCAGTACTTC
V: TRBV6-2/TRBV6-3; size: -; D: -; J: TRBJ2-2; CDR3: CASSYYPSANTGELFF; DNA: TGTGCCAGCAGTTACTACCCGTCAGCGAACACCGGGGAGCTGTTTTTT
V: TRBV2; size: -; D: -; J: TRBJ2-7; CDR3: CASSEGQGLYEQYF; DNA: TGTGCCAGCAGTGAAGGGCAGGGCCTCTACGAGCAGTACTTC
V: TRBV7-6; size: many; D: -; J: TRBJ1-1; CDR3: CAIGRGANTEAFF; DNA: TGTGCCATCGGACGTGGGGCGAACACTGAAGCTTTCTTT
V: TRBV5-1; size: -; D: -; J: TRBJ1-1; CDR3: CASSLGTRLMYTEAFF; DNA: TGCGCCAGCAGCCTCGGGACCCGTCTCATGTACACTGAAGCTTTCTTT
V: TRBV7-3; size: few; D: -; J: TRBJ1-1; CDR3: CASSLKRETEAFF; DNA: TGTGCCAGCAGCTTAAAAAGGGAAACTGAAGCTTTCTTT
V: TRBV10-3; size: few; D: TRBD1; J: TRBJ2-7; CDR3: CAIGMGTGGYEQYF; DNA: TGTGCCATCGGGATGGGGACAGGGGGCTACGAGCAGTACTTC
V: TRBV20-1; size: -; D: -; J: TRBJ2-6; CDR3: CSASLSGAGANVLTF; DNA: TGCAGTGCTAGTCTTTCGGGGGCTGGGGCCAACGTCCTGACTTTC
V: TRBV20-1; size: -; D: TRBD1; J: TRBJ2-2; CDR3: CSAPGQGAIGTGELFF; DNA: TGCAGTGCCCCGGGACAGGGGGCGATAGGCACCGGGGAGCTGTTTTTT
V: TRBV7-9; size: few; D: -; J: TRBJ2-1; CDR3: CASRKRLASNEQFF; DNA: TGTGCCAGCAGAAAGAGGCTAGCGAGCAATGAGCAGTTCTTC
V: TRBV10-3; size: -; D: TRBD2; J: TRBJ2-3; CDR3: CAIRLAGGDTQYF; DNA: TGTGCCATCCGACTAGCGGGAGGTGATACGCAGTATTTT
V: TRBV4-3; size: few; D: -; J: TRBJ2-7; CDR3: CASSPGGGARGSSYEQYF; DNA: TGCGCCAGCAGCCCCGGAGGGGGGGCGCGGGGCAGCTCCTACGAGCAGTACTTC
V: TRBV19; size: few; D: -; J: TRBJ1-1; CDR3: CASSTELNTEAFF; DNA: TGTGCCAGTAGTACGGAGCTGAACACTGAAGCTTTCTTT
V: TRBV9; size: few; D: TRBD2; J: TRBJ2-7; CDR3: CASSVGVAGYSYEQYF; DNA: TGTGCCAGCAGCGTAGGGGTAGCGGGATACTCCTACGAGCAGTACTTC
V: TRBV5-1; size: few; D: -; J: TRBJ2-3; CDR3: CASSLVPQADTQYF; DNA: TGCGCCAGCAGCTTAGTCCCGCAGGCGGATACGCAGTATTTT
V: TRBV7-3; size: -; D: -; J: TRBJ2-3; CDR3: CASSLEFIGADTQYF; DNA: TGTGCCAGCAGCTTAGAGTTTATTGGAGCAGATACGCAGTATTTT
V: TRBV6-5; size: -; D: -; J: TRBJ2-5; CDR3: CASSSVRLGKETQYF; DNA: TGTGCCAGCAGTTCCGTCAGACTAGGAAAAGAGACCCAGTACTTC
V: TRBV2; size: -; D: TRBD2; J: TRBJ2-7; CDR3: CASLLAGGPYEQYF; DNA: TGTGCCAGTTTACTAGCGGGGGGGCCTTACGAGCAGTACTTC
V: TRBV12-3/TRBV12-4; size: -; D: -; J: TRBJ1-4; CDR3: CASSIRRGATNEKLFF; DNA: TGTGCCAGCAGTATTAGAAGGGGAGCAACTAATGAAAAACTGTTTTTT
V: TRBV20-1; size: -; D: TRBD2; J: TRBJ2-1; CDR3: CSALSGGANNEQFF; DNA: TGCAGTGCCCTTAGCGGGGGGGCAAACAATGAGCAGTTCTTC
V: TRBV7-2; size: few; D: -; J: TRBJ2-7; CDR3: CASSLSGRGREQYF; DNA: TGTGCCAGCAGCTTAAGTGGGAGGGGGAGGGAGCAGTACTTC